Each of the 32 T cell receptor beta chains below was sequenced from the same sample in a study of blood T cell repertoires in COVID-19. Using immunoSEQ multiplex PCR, the repertoire was profiled, and TCRdb retains in-frame clones only, with some absent. The sample includes about 220,000 clones, 86% seen only once; the top ten take over 3%. The specimen was PBMCs or T cells enriched from blood (not recorded which). Every receptor here comes from a woman in her 40s with acute COVID-19.

Comment on this clone: This same CDR3 is encoded by further DNA sequences in the sample. The V call is TRBV6-1, the J call TRBJ1-2, with D possibly matching TRBD1 (5 bases). The germline gives CDR1 MNHNS, CDR2 SASEGT. Between the trimmed V and J ends, which lost 2 bases and 11 bases, there was a span of 18 bases. There are 14 residues in the CDR3. CDR3 protein: CASSELRSGSGYTF. The DNA of the CDR3 is TGTGCCAGCAGTGAATTAAGGTCAGGGTCTGGTTACACCTTC.

The chain is built from TRBV5-5 and TRBJ1-1; a possible D gene is TRBD1 (6 bases). This CDR3 is 16 amino acids long. V gave up 5 bases and J gave up 6 bases, with 23 bases separating them. Germline CDR1 is SGHKS and CDR2 is YYEKEE (reference sequence). The CDR3 reads CASSLQGIQSVAEAFF. The CDR3 DNA follows: TGTGCCAGCAGTCTACAGGGTATCCAGTCGGTCGCTGAAGCTTTCTTT.

This chain links TRBV19 with TRBJ1-1; no clear D gene. Trimming left V 7 bases short and J 0 bases short, with 12 bases between. This CDR3 is 14 amino acids long. Per germline, CDR1 LNHDA and CDR2 SQIVND (reference sequence). The DNA for the CDR3 is TGTGCCAGTACGCCGACACCTATGAACACTGAAGCTTTCTTT. It codes for CASTPTPMNTEAFF.

The chain is built from TRBV7-6 and TRBJ1-6, with a weak D call TRBD1 (6 bases). There are 13 residues in the CDR3. CDR1 and CDR2 (germline): SGHVS, FNYEAQ. Trimming removed 4 bases from V and 11 bases from J, with 12 bases in between. CDR3 nucleotides: TGTGCCAGCAGCTATCTCCAGGGGCCACCCCTCCACTTT. It yields the protein CASSYLQGPPLHF.

This rearrangement joins TRBV7-8 to TRBJ1-1; 7 bases line up with TRBD1. The CDR3 spans 13 residues. Germline lookup yields CDR1 SGHVS and CDR2 FQNEAQ. With V trimmed by 5 bases and J by 5 bases, 5 bases remained unmatched. The CDR3 DNA reads TGTGCCAGCAGCCCAGGGGGAAGGACTGAAGCTTTCTTT. Protein sequence: CASSPGGRTEAFF.

V gene TRBV2 combines with J gene TRBJ1-1; possibly TRBD1 for D (6 bases). The V end was cut by 7 bases, the J end by 0 bases, with 12 bases between. The CDR3 runs to 14 residues. Germline lookup yields CDR1 SNHLY and CDR2 FYNNEI. This chain's CDR3 is CASTRTAMNTEAFF. CDR3 coding DNA: TGTGCCAGCACCCGGACAGCCATGAACACTGAAGCTTTCTTT.

This rearrangement joins TRBV25-1 to TRBJ1-2; no clear D. The V end was cut by 2 bases, the J end by 3 bases, with 4 bases between. CDR3 length: 12 residues. CDR1 is MGHDK, CDR2 SYGVNS, per germline. The CDR3 sequence: CASSEQDYGYTF. CDR3 DNA sequence: TGTGCCAGCAGTGAACAGGACTATGGCTACACCTTC.

V gene TRBV19 combines with J gene TRBJ1-2, with a possible D match to TRBD1 (6 bases). CDR3 length: 14 amino acids. The germline V and J ends were trimmed by 5 bases and 3 bases, with 13 bases remaining between them. CDR1 is LNHDA, CDR2 SQIVND, per germline (reference sequence). The CDR3 protein is CASSSHRDHYGYTF. The CDR3 DNA reads TGTGCCAGTAGTTCGCACAGGGATCACTATGGCTACACCTTC.

The chain recombines TRBV24-1 with TRBJ1-2; no definite D call. The V gene's germline CDR1 is KGHDR and CDR2 SFDVKD. Trimming took off 7 bases at V and 2 bases at J, with 16 bases between the two ends. The CDR3 spans 15 residues. The chain's CDR3 is CATSDAAALNYGYTF. The DNA for the CDR3 is TGTGCCACCAGCGACGCGGCAGCGCTAAACTATGGCTACACCTTC.

The rearrangement links TRBV10-2 to TRBJ2-5; D remains ambiguous. V dropped 6 bases and J dropped 1 base, with 12 bases sitting between them. The CDR3 loop spans 14 amino acids. CDR1 WSHSY and CDR2 SAAADI come from the germline V gene. The CDR3 DNA sequence: TGCGCCAGCAGAAGTGGGCGTTTCCAAGAGACCCAGTACTTC. Residues: CASRSGRFQETQYF.

The chain recombines TRBV5-1 with TRBJ2-5; D perhaps matches TRBD1 (5 bases). The germline V gene has CDR1 SGHRS and CDR2 YFSETQ. Trimming stripped 0 bases from V and 7 bases from J, with 19 bases between. The CDR3 covers 16 residues. The DNA of the CDR3 is TGCGCCAGCAGCTTGGGGGCTCAGGACAAGACGGGGACCCAGTACTTC. Translation: CASSLGAQDKTGTQYF.

The chain has TRBV11-3 and TRBJ2-3; 10 bases fit TRBD1. V shed 5 bases and J 5 bases; nucleotides not matched to a gene: 7. The germline V gene has CDR1 SGHNT and CDR2 YENEEA. The CDR3 runs 15 residues. The CDR3 coding sequence is TGTGCCAGCAGCCCAGGACAGGGGGGGGAAGATACGCAGTATTTT. Protein product: CASSPGQGGEDTQYF.

This clone was found once. V is TRBV7-8 and J is TRBJ1-1; 7 bases agree with TRBD1. V lost 5 bases and J lost 1; bases outside the gene matches: 7. The germline gives CDR1 SGHVS, CDR2 FQNEAQ. CDR3 length: 15 residues. This CDR3 reads CASSRIYRGNTEAFF. The CDR3, as DNA: TGTGCCAGCAGCCGTATATACAGGGGGAACACTGAAGCTTTCTTT.

The chain couples TRBV27 to TRBJ2-3, with 16 bases lining up with TRBD2. This CDR3 contains 18 residues. V shed 2 bases and J 1 base; nucleotides not matched to a gene: 3. In germline, CDR1 is MNHEY, CDR2 SMNVEV (reference sequence). In nucleotides, the CDR3 is TGTGCCAGCAGTTTAGGGACTAGCGGGGGGGCCGGCACAGATACGCAGTATTTT. It specifies CASSLGTSGGAGTDTQYF.

As regards this clone: This sample also contains other DNA sequences that code for the same CDR3. V is TRBV5-1 and J is TRBJ1-1; unclear D gene. The CDR3 runs to 13 residues. The germline V gene encodes CDR1 SGHRS and CDR2 YFSETQ. Trimming took off 0 bases at V and 5 bases at J, with 8 bases between the two ends. CDR3 sequence reads: CASSLGAGTEAFF. The CDR3 DNA follows: TGCGCCAGCAGCTTGGGCGCGGGAACTGAAGCTTTCTTT. The entire variable domain, with the rest obtained from reference TRBV5-1 and TRBJ1-1, is as follows: KAGVTQTPRYLIKTRGQQVTLSCSPISGHRSVSWYQQTPGQGLQFLFEYFSETQRNKGNFPGRFSGRQFSNSRSEMNVSTLELGDSALYLCASSLGAGTEAFFGQGTRLTVV.

V is TRBV27 and J is TRBJ1-1; 7 positions agree with TRBD1. Germline CDR1 is MNHEY and CDR2 is SMNVEV (reference sequence). V gave up 5 bases and J gave up 1 base; unmatched junction bases: 7. This CDR3 has 15 residues. CDR3 sequence: CASSPGQRKNTEAFF. The DNA of the CDR3 is TGTGCCAGCAGTCCGGGACAGCGAAAGAACACTGAAGCTTTCTTT.

The chain recombines TRBV4-1 with TRBJ1-4, with 9 bases identical to TRBD1. The ends lost 4 bases at V and 6 bases at J; junction bases unmatched: 9. Germline CDR1 reads MGHRA; CDR2 reads YSYEKL. This CDR3 has 16 residues. The DNA of the CDR3 is TGCGCCAGCAGCCCCACGGGACAGGGAGGAGATGAAAAACTGTTTTTT. This sequence encodes CASSPTGQGGDEKLFF.

The V and J genes are TRBV6-6 and TRBJ1-2, with a weak D call TRBD1 (5 bases). CDR3 size: 13 residues. Germline CDR1 reads MNHNY; CDR2 reads SVGAGI (reference sequence). Trimming left V 0 bases short and J 5 bases short, with 7 bases between. The CDR3 coding sequence is TGTGCCAGCAGTTACTCCAGGGAATATGGCTACACCTTC. It codes for CASSYSREYGYTF.

The chain combines TRBV19 with TRBJ1-4, with TRBD1 as a possible D gene (6 bases). V lost 4 bases and J lost 0, with 12 bases in between. CDR3 length equals 16 residues. CDR1 and CDR2 (germline): LNHDA, SQIVND (reference sequence). The CDR3: CASSTYREATNEKLFF. CDR3 bases: TGTGCCAGTAGTACCTACAGGGAAGCAACTAATGAAAAACTGTTTTTT.

In its sample, this clone was seen once. This rearrangement joins TRBV7-8 to TRBJ1-5; D is perhaps TRBD1 (5 bases). Germline V CDR1 and CDR2: SGHVS, FQNEAQ. CDR3 length equals 13 residues. V was shortened by 5 bases and J by 5 bases, with 10 bases between the two germline ends. CDR3 coding DNA: TGTGCCAGCAGCCCTGACAGACATCAGCCCCAGCATTTT. Its translation is CASSPDRHQPQHF.

This clone was detected only a few times. The chain combines TRBV14 with TRBJ1-6; 7 bases match TRBD1. Germline CDR1 is SGHDN and CDR2 is FVKESK. CDR3 length: 13 amino acids. The V segment lost 6 bases and the J segment 9 bases; nucleotides outside the gene matches: 5. CDR3 sequence reads: CASSLTGASPLHF. Here the CDR3 DNA reads TGTGCCAGCAGTCTTACAGGGGCTTCACCCCTCCACTTT.

The chain links TRBV5-1 to TRBJ1-6, with 8 positions matching TRBD1. V shed 4 bases and J 9 bases; nucleotides not matched to a gene: 12. Looked up from germline, CDR1 is SGHRS and CDR2 is YFSETQ. The CDR3 extends over 16 amino acids. Here the CDR3 reads CASSPTPGTGVSPLHF. In DNA, the CDR3 is TGCGCCAGCAGCCCCACCCCAGGGACAGGAGTTTCACCCCTCCACTTT.

The rearrangement uses TRBV13 and TRBJ2-7; 7 bases match TRBD2. The CDR3 consists of 14 residues. Germline CDR1 reads PRHDT; CDR2 reads FYEKMQ (reference sequence). The V segment lost 7 bases and the J segment 1 base; nucleotides outside the gene matches: 7. This chain's CDR3 is CASTPGGGSYEQYF. As DNA, the CDR3 is TGTGCCAGCACTCCCGGCGGGGGATCCTACGAGCAGTACTTC.

This chain joins TRBV24-1 and TRBJ2-1; TRBD2 matches 14 bases. V lost 9 bases and J lost 12; bases outside the gene matches: 0. Germline V lookup: CDR1 KGHDR, CDR2 SFDVKD. This CDR3 is 11 amino acids long. As DNA, the CDR3 is TGTGCCACCGGACTAGCGGGGGGGCAGTTCTTC. Amino acid sequence: CATGLAGGQFF.

V gene TRBV5-8 combines with J gene TRBJ2-2, with D possibly being TRBD1 (5 bases). CDR1 and CDR2 (germline): SGHTS, YDEGEE. V was clipped by 5 bases and J by 1 base, with 12 bases between them. The CDR3 sequence is 15 residues long. The CDR3 nucleotides read TGTGCCAGCAGTCAAGGGGATGTGAACACCGGGGAGCTGTTTTTT. As protein: CASSQGDVNTGELFF. The variable domain in full, with the rest retrieved from reference TRBV5-8 and TRBJ2-2, is EAGVTQSPTHLIKTRGQQATLRCSPISGHTSVYWYQQALGLGLQFLLWYDEGEERNRGNFPPRFSGRQFPNYSSELNVNALELEDSALYLCASSQGDVNTGELFFGEGSRLTVL.

The chain is built from TRBV30 and TRBJ1-2; the D gene is possibly TRBD1 (5 bases). This CDR3 is 19 amino acids long. The V end was cut by 5 bases, the J end by 2 bases, with 30 bases between. Per the germline V gene, CDR1 is GTSNPN and CDR2 is SVGIG (reference sequence). In nucleotides, the CDR3 is TGTGCCTGGGGTGGCGGGACCCAGCGCGACAGACCGAAAAACTATGGCTACACCTTC. It encodes CAWGGGTQRDRPKNYGYTF.

The V and J genes are TRBV5-4 and TRBJ1-6, with no clear D. Trimming pared 4 bases from V and 9 bases from J, leaving 14 bases between. Germline V gene lookup returns CDR1 SGHNT and CDR2 YYREEE (reference sequence). The CDR3 spans 14 residues. The CDR3, as DNA: TGTGCCAGCAGCCGGACGGGGAGCCTTTCACCCCTCCACTTT. Its protein is CASSRTGSLSPLHF.

The chain carries TRBV2 and TRBJ2-7; perhaps TRBD1 as D (5 bases). Germline V gene sequence: CDR1 SNHLY, CDR2 FYNNEI. The CDR3 sequence is 13 residues long. Trimming removed 4 bases at V and 6 bases at J, with 13 bases between. Here the CDR3 DNA reads TGTGCCAGCAGTGGGACATCCCTACCCGAGCAGTACTTC. Translating gives CASSGTSLPEQYF. Complete variable domain (other parts from reference TRBV2 and TRBJ2-7): EPEVTQTPSHQVTQMGQEVILRCVPISNHLYFYWYRQILGQKVEFLVSFYNNEISEKSEIFDDQFSVERPDGSNFTLKIRSTKLEDSAMYFCASSGTSLPEQYFGPGTRLTVT.

The gene calls are TRBV5-6 and TRBJ2-4, with 7 positions matching TRBD1. V lost 4 bases and J lost 3; bases outside the gene matches: 4. The length of the CDR3 is 14 residues. The V gene's germline CDR1 is SGHDT and CDR2 YYEEEE. The CDR3 sequence is CASSLGTVKNIQYF. The CDR3 nucleotides read TGTGCCAGCAGCCTGGGGACAGTCAAAAACATTCAGTACTTC. The full variable domain, with the rest looked up from reference TRBV5-6 and TRBJ2-4, is DAGVTQSPTHLIKTRGQQVTLRCSPKSGHDTVSWYQQALGQGPQFIFQYYEEEERQRGNFPDRFSGHQFPNYSSELNVNALLLGDSALYLCASSLGTVKNIQYFGAGTRLSVL.

The chain combines TRBV11-2 with TRBJ2-5; possible D gene TRBD1, 6 bases. The ends were cut back, 5 bases at V and 0 bases at J, with 13 bases in the middle. This CDR3 has 15 residues. CDR1 is SGHAT, CDR2 FQNNGV, per germline. The CDR3 protein is CASSPQTGYQETQYF. The CDR3 DNA reads as TGTGCCAGCAGCCCACAGACAGGATACCAAGAGACCCAGTACTTC.

The gene calls are TRBV7-9 and TRBJ1-1; the D is unclear. Germline assignment: CDR1 SEHNR and CDR2 FQNEAQ (reference sequence). Trimming removed 5 bases from V and 1 base from J, with 11 bases in between. This CDR3 region has 14 residues. The CDR3: CASSRAGSNTEAFF. CDR3 bases: TGTGCCAGCAGCCGAGCTGGTTCGAACACTGAAGCTTTCTTT.

The rearrangement links TRBV5-1 to TRBJ2-5; perhaps TRBD1 as D (7 bases). In germline, CDR1 is SGHRS, CDR2 YFSETQ. The CDR3 runs to 16 residues. The germline V and J ends were trimmed by 1 base and 2 bases, with 15 bases remaining between them. CDR3 amino acids: CASSLLQGGGQETQYF. For the CDR3, the DNA is TGCGCCAGCAGCTTGTTGCAGGGGGGAGGACAAGAGACCCAGTACTTC.